This T cell receptor (beta chain) was retrieved from a study of T cells in localized non-small cell lung cancer. Findings and caveats of the study: Heterogeneity remains possible, as sequencing covered one tumor region only.

As for this clone: Antigen specificity is unknown.

Repertoires were generated with immunoSEQ multiplex PCR, while TCRdb's copy carries only in-frame clones and drops some. The sample lists several thousand clones, more than 35% seen once, with approximately 7.6% in the top ten. The sample here was lung tumor tissue, taken before any cancer treatment. The clonotype originates from a man between 40 and 70 years old with stage III lung adenocarcinoma.

CDR3 bases: TGTGCCAGCTCAGGAGGGGACAGGACCACAGATACGCAGTATTTT. Its protein is CASSGGDRTTDTQYF. The V and J genes are TRBV18 and TRBJ2-3, with 8 positions matching TRBD1. There are 15 residues in the CDR3. J was trimmed by 2 bases and V by 5 bases; bases with no gene match: 6. The germline V gene has CDR1 KGHSH and CDR2 LQKENI. Drawing the rest from reference TRBV18 and TRBJ2-3, the complete variable domain is NAGVMQNPRHLVRRRGQEARLRCSPMKGHSHVYWYRQLPEEGLKFMVYLQKENIIDESGMPKERFSAEFPKEGPSILRIQQVVRGDSAAYFCASSGGDRTTDTQYFGPGTRLTVL.